Listed here are 28 T cell receptor beta chains from one sample, sequenced in a study of spatial heterogeneity in lung cancer. TCRdb recomputed calls from the 5' RACE reads with MiXCR, one row per CDR3 protein. The sample carries around 37,000 distinct CDR3 sequences, under 8.5% recorded once. The time point was: sample taken at primary tumor resection. The sample here was PBMCs, taken at surgery. These receptors came from a female donor with early-stage non-small cell lung cancer.

This clonotype was recorded at least ten times. This chain connects TRBV3-1 to TRBJ1-1, with D possibly being TRBD1 (6 bases). The CDR3 sequence is 14 residues long. Trimming stripped 7 bases from V and 4 bases from J, with 16 bases between. Germline-derived CDR1 and CDR2 are LGHDT and YNNKEL (reference sequence). CDR3 bases: TGTGCCAGCACGGAAGGGGGGGTGTTCACTGAAGCTTTCTTT. Protein product: CASTEGGVFTEAFF. The whole variable domain, remainder taken from reference TRBV3-1 and TRBJ1-1, is DTAVSQTPKYLVTQMGNDKSIKCEQNLGHDTMYWYKQDSKKFLKIMFSYNNKELIINETVPNRFSPKSPDKAHLNLHINSLELGDSAVYFCASTEGGVFTEAFFGQGTRLTVV.

The table lists this clonotype with a few counts. This rearrangement joins TRBV10-3 to TRBJ1-2; D is uncertain. Germline-derived CDR1 and CDR2 are ENHRY and SYGVKD. This CDR3 contains 13 residues. Trimming removed 8 bases at V and 2 bases at J, with 12 bases between. Written as DNA, the CDR3 is TGTGCCATCGGGGAGGGCTCGAACTATGGCTACACCTTC. It is translated as CAIGEGSNYGYTF.

This clonotype was counted only a few times. The J gene is TRBJ2-1, the V gene TRBV5-1; tentatively, D is TRBD2 (6 bases). Per germline, CDR1 SGHRS and CDR2 YFSETQ. Deletions cut 2 bases from V and 6 bases from J, with 9 bases between. CDR3 length: 13 amino acids. In nucleotides, the CDR3 is TGCGCCAGCAGCTTCGGGACTCGCAATGAGCAGTTCTTC. It yields the protein CASSFGTRNEQFF.

This clonotype has ten or more counts. The genes are TRBV5-1 and TRBJ2-1; 7 bases line up with TRBD1. The germline gives CDR1 SGHRS, CDR2 YFSETQ. The CDR3 loop spans 16 amino acids. Germline trimming cut 0 bases from V and 2 bases from J; bases unmatched to any gene: 5. CDR3 in DNA: TGCGCCAGCAGCTTGGCCCCCCAGGGGGCCTACAATGAGCAGTTCTTC. Amino acid sequence: CASSLAPQGAYNEQFF.

V and J are TRBV2 and TRBJ1-5; D is unclear. The V end was cut by 2 bases, the J end by 3 bases, with 8 bases between. Germline V lookup: CDR1 SNHLY, CDR2 FYNNEI. The length of the CDR3 is 14 residues. The CDR3 region is CASSEREPNQPQHF. The CDR3 nucleotides are TGTGCCAGCAGTGAAAGGGAACCCAATCAGCCCCAGCATTTT.

This clonotype was counted many times. The J gene is TRBJ2-1, the V gene TRBV7-2, with 12 positions matching TRBD2. V trimming: 5 bases; J trimming: 4 bases; junction bases outside the gene matches: 12. Germline V lookup: CDR1 SGHTA, CDR2 FQGNSA. CDR3 length: 18 amino acids. The CDR3 reads CASSLSGLAGTRYNEQFF. The DNA for the CDR3 is TGTGCCAGCAGCCTGAGTGGACTAGCGGGAACAAGATACAATGAGCAGTTCTTC.

In this sample, this clonotype turned up many times. V usage is TRBV12-3 or TRBV12-4 and J usage is TRBJ1-1; no clear D gene. V was cut by 3 bases and J by 1 base, with 6 bases left in between. This CDR3 contains 13 residues. CDR3 nucleotides: TGTGCCAGCAGTTTCCAGGCGAACACTGAAGCTTTCTTT. It is translated as CASSFQANTEAFF.

Of note for this clonotype: The junction and the germline gene differ at one end; a read error may be behind it. This chain joins TRBV20-1 and TRBJ1-2; D is uncertain. CDR1 DFQATT and CDR2 SNEGSKA come from the germline V gene (reference sequence). The CDR3 length is 16 residues. CDR3 sequence (DNA): TGCAGAGCTAGAGATTCTAAGGCAGCTAGGAACTATGGCTACACCTTC. Translating it yields CRARDSKAARNYGYTF.

The chain carries TRBV7-9 and TRBJ2-3; D ambiguous. Germline CDR1 reads SEHNR; CDR2 reads FQNEAQ (reference sequence). Trimming shortened V by 3 bases and J by 4 bases, and 11 bases separated the two germline ends. This CDR3 has 14 amino acids. The CDR3 loop is CASSFSWGSDTQYF. CDR3 in DNA: TGTGCCAGCAGCTTTTCGTGGGGATCAGATACGCAGTATTTT.

This clonotype came up a few times. Written as DNA, the CDR3 is TGCGCCACCGGACAGGGGAACACCGGGGAGCTGTTTTTT. Translated, it gives CATGQGNTGELFF. V usage is TRBV5-1 and J usage is TRBJ2-2; 8 nucleotides match TRBD1. In germline, CDR1 is SGHRS, CDR2 YFSETQ. The CDR3 contains 13 residues. The ends lost 9 bases at V and 1 base at J; junction bases unmatched: 2.

This clonotype was seen at least ten times. This rearrangement joins TRBV11-2 to TRBJ2-5; 11 positions agree with TRBD1. Germline V lookup: CDR1 SGHAT, CDR2 FQNNGV. The CDR3 length is 15 residues. V trimming: 5 bases; J trimming: 5 bases; junction bases outside the gene matches: 7. The CDR3 loop is CASSPRDRGRETQYF. CDR3 coding DNA: TGTGCCAGCAGCCCCCGGGACAGGGGGAGGGAGACCCAGTACTTC.

At least ten counts were recorded for this clonotype. The V and J genes are TRBV30 and TRBJ2-6; no firm D call. CDR1 and CDR2 (germline): GTSNPN, SVGIG (reference sequence). V dropped 0 bases and J dropped 5 bases, with 2 bases sitting between them. This CDR3 spans 12 amino acids. The CDR3 spells CAWSVRANVLTF. The CDR3 coding sequence is TGTGCCTGGAGTGTACGGGCCAACGTCCTGACTTTC.

There are many counts of this clonotype. This chain uses TRBV7-9 with TRBJ2-7; 7 bases agree with TRBD1. Germline CDR1 and CDR2: SEHNR and FQNEAQ (reference sequence). The CDR3 length is 13 residues. The V gene end was trimmed by 10 bases and the J gene end by 1 base; junction bases not matched to a gene: 7. DNA for the CDR3: TGTGCCACCGCCGGACAGGAATCCTACGAGCAGTACTTC. Translating gives CATAGQESYEQYF.

This clonotype was seen repeatedly, ten times or more. The chain has TRBV29-1 and TRBJ1-1, with unresolved D. V was trimmed by 1 base and J by 5 bases, leaving 8 bases between them. From germline, CDR1 is SQVTM and CDR2 ANQGSEA. The CDR3 is 12 residues long. This chain's CDR3 is CSVEGVGTEAFF. CDR3 sequence (DNA): TGCAGCGTTGAAGGGGTGGGGACTGAAGCTTTCTTT.

This clonotype was seen repeatedly, ten times or more. This rearrangement joins TRBV10-2 to TRBJ1-1; no clear D. Germline V CDR1 and CDR2: WSHSY, SAAADI. This CDR3 contains 11 residues. V was shortened by 8 bases and J by 6 bases, with 10 bases between the two germline ends. CDR3 sequence: CASSVGAEAFF. CDR3 in DNA: TGCGCCAGCTCCGTTGGGGCTGAAGCTTTCTTT.

This clonotype was found many times. V gene TRBV5-1 combines with J gene TRBJ2-3, with 7 bases lining up with TRBD2. The CDR3 is 16 amino acids. Trimming took 7 bases from V and 0 from J; bases not matched to a gene: 11. Per the germline V gene, CDR1 is SGHRS and CDR2 is YFSETQ. This CDR3 reads CASGRGSGASTDTQYF. The CDR3 DNA reads as TGCGCCAGCGGCCGGGGGAGCGGGGCCAGCACAGATACGCAGTATTTT.

This clonotype was observed at least ten times. The rearrangement joins TRBV20-1 to TRBJ1-2, with a possible D match to TRBD1 (6 bases). Germline V gives CDR1 DFQATT, CDR2 SNEGSKA (reference sequence). This CDR3 has 13 residues. The CDR3 spells CSHGGRKDYGYTF. DNA for the CDR3: TGCAGCCACGGGGGCCGGAAAGACTATGGCTACACCTTC.

This clonotype occurred many times. The chain carries TRBV9 and TRBJ1-1; D ambiguous. The CDR3 is made up of 14 amino acids. The V gene's germline CDR1 is SGDLS and CDR2 YYNGEE. The V end was cut by 4 bases, the J end by 2 bases, with 12 bases between. The CDR3 nucleotides read TGTGCCAGCAGCCCTACCATTGGAAACACTGAAGCTTTCTTT. It codes for CASSPTIGNTEAFF.

The sample holds many counts of this clonotype. The V and J genes are TRBV5-1 and TRBJ2-5; 11 bases fit TRBD2. V shed 4 bases and J 0 bases; nucleotides not matched to a gene: 5. CDR1 and CDR2 from the germline V gene are SGHRS and YFSETQ. This CDR3 is built from 16 residues. This chain's CDR3 is CASSRASGGYQETQYF. The CDR3 DNA follows: TGCGCCAGCAGCCGCGCTAGCGGGGGGTACCAAGAGACCCAGTACTTC.

This clonotype was detected ten times or more. The V and J genes are TRBV5-4 and TRBJ1-5; possibly TRBD1 for D (6 bases). From germline, CDR1 is SGHNT and CDR2 YYREEE (reference sequence). V lost 0 bases and J lost 4, with 11 bases in between. The CDR3 is 15 amino acids. The CDR3 sequence is CASSLAGAENQPQHF. The CDR3 DNA is TGTGCCAGCAGCTTGGCGGGGGCGGAAAATCAGCCCCAGCATTTT.

This clonotype was counted at least ten times. J is TRBJ2-5 and V is TRBV20-1, with D perhaps TRBD2 (6 bases). Germline CDR1 is DFQATT and CDR2 is SNEGSKA (reference sequence). Between the trimmed V and J ends, which lost 6 bases and 2 bases, there was a span of 19 bases. The CDR3 length is 15 residues. The CDR3 region is CSAADWGGAQETQYF. The DNA of the CDR3 is TGCAGTGCGGCGGACTGGGGAGGAGCTCAAGAGACCCAGTACTTC.

This clonotype has at least ten counts. This chain joins TRBV5-1 and TRBJ2-1, with D perhaps TRBD1 or TRBD2 (6 bases each). V was trimmed by 0 bases and J by 7 bases, leaving 11 bases between them. The germline CDR1 and CDR2 sequences are SGHRS and YFSETQ. The CDR3 is made up of 14 amino acids. CDR3 DNA: TGCGCCAGCAGCTTGGTAGGGGGGCTGAATGAGCAGTTCTTC. This sequence encodes CASSLVGGLNEQFF.

This clonotype was detected ten times or more. The chain employs TRBV7-8 and TRBJ2-2; no clear D gene. The CDR3 loop spans 15 amino acids. Germline V gene lookup returns CDR1 SGHVS and CDR2 FQNEAQ. Trimming cost V 0 bases and J 0 bases, with 5 bases left between them. The CDR3 protein is CASSLARSNTGELFF. Here the CDR3 DNA reads TGTGCCAGCAGCTTAGCCAGGTCGAACACCGGGGAGCTGTTTTTT.

The table lists this clonotype with a few counts. This chain connects TRBV12-3 or TRBV12-4 to TRBJ2-7; D remains ambiguous. The CDR3 runs to 14 residues. V dropped 2 bases and J dropped 0 bases, with 8 bases sitting between them. The DNA of the CDR3 is TGTGCCAGCAGTTTACTCCGAAACTCCTACGAGCAGTACTTC. This encodes CASSLLRNSYEQYF.

This clonotype was seen many times. The CDR3 coding sequence is TGTGCCAGCAGTTTTGGATTGAACACTGAAGCTTTCTTT. The encoded protein is CASSFGLNTEAFF. The rearrangement links TRBV28 to TRBJ1-1; D gene unclear. Germline-derived CDR1 and CDR2 are MDHEN and SYDVKM. V was shortened by 3 bases and J by 0 bases, with 5 bases between the two germline ends. This CDR3 has 13 amino acids.

This clonotype has at least ten counts. J is TRBJ2-1 and V is TRBV6-2 or TRBV6-3, with 9 bases aligning to TRBD2. Germline V CDR1 and CDR2: MNHEY, SVGEGT. The CDR3 is made up of 17 amino acids. The V and J ends lost 0 bases and 3 bases, in that order; junction bases with no gene match: 6. The CDR3 sequence is CASSYSPLAGIYNEQFF. CDR3 in DNA: TGTGCCAGCAGTTACTCCCCCCTAGCGGGGATCTACAATGAGCAGTTCTTC.

This clonotype was found a few times. The V call is TRBV7-8, the J call TRBJ2-3; D perhaps matches TRBD1 (5 bases). With 4 bases removed from V and 5 bases from J, the gap between germline ends came to 16 bases. The germline CDR1 and CDR2 sequences are SGHVS and FQNEAQ. This CDR3 spans 15 amino acids. The CDR3: CASSSTPMGRDTQYF. The CDR3, as DNA: TGTGCCAGCAGCTCCACTCCCATGGGGCGAGATACGCAGTATTTT.

On this clonotype itself: An end of the junction does not agree with germline; a read error may underlie this. The CDR3 loop is CPSSRAGGGETQYF. The CDR3 DNA is TGTCCCAGCAGCCGAGCGGGAGGGGGAGAGACCCAGTACTTC. The genes are TRBV7-2 and TRBJ2-5, with 10 bases matching TRBD2. CDR3 length equals 14 residues. Germline CDR1 SGHTA, CDR2 FQGNSA.